This T cell receptor beta chain was obtained from a study of T cells in Graves' hyperthyroidism and ophthalmopathy. This clonotype was seen more than once but under ten times. CDR3 length equals 13 residues. Looked up from germline, CDR1 is LGHNT and CDR2 is FRNRAP. The V segment lost 4 bases and the J segment 5 bases; nucleotides outside the gene matches: 1. The investigators amplified TCR beta CDR3 regions from RNA transcripts. HTBI primers were the set used in a first-round RT-PCR of the TCR CDR3. TCRdb processed the multiplex PCR reads anew with MiXCR; each CDR3 protein has one entry. The sample lists about 460,000 distinct CDR3 sequences; approximately 23% were seen once.

The V gene is TRBV12-5, the J gene TRBJ2-1; 8 bases fit TRBD1. This clonotype originated in a woman in her 70s with Graves' ophthalmopathy. Sequenced sample: blood. CDR3 in amino acids: CASGSTGDNEQFF. The CDR3 DNA sequence: TGTGCTAGTGGTTCGACAGGGGACAATGAGCAGTTCTTC.